A single sample is the source of the 12 T cell receptor beta chains below, sequenced in a study of regulatory T cells in long-lasting Graves disease (dated by TCRdb to about 2021). This specimen's time point label, interpreted: newly diagnosed GD, antithyroid drugs for less than 3 months. For both TCR sequencing and RNA sequencing, RNA was extracted from PBMCs in TRIzol. Libraries were built with multiplex PCR. Sequencer: Illumina HiSeq 4000. CDR3 regions were amplified by Arm-PCR with iRepertoire HTBI primers to construct TCR beta libraries. TCRdb itself trimmed the public reads at Q25 with fastp, ran MiXCR and retained productive beta chains. For every CDR3 protein sequence, its rows merge into one entry that carries the most common genes and DNA. In all, the sample holds approximately 470,000 distinct CDR3 sequences, and roughly 15% of those were seen once. The ten largest clones take up 9% to 15% of the sample.

This sample was also put to use in a study of T cells in Graves' hyperthyroidism and ophthalmopathy.

This material consisted of peripheral blood mononuclear cells (PBMCs), taken at new diagnosis, from a patient treated with antithyroid drugs. The receptors come from a man aged 35-49 years with Graves disease. Donor details come from another sample of the same person, matched by shared clones.

The chain uses TRBV28 and TRBJ2-3; 10 bases line up with TRBD1. Near its end, the DNA agrees better with TRBJ2-5, so the J call may be wrong. Germline CDR1 MDHEN, CDR2 SYDVKM. The CDR3 length is 16 residues. CDR3 bases: TGTGCCAGCAGTTCGGTCCGGGACAGGGGTTCGGAGACCCAGTACTTC. It specifies CASSSVRDRGSETQYF.

This clonotype occurred many times. The chain joins TRBV28 to TRBJ2-4; no clear D. Germline CDR1 reads MDHEN; CDR2 reads SYDVKM. Trimming pared 4 bases from V and 6 bases from J, leaving 16 bases between. This CDR3 comprises 15 residues. CDR3 protein: CASSSSEASGNIQYF. The CDR3 DNA reads as TGTGCCAGCAGTTCCTCCGAGGCCTCCGGAAACATTCAGTACTTC. The whole variable domain, filled in from reference TRBV28 and TRBJ2-4, reads DVKVTQSSRYLVKRTGEKVFLECVQDMDHENMFWYRQDPGLGLRLIYFSYDVKMKEKGDIPEGYSVSREKKERFSLILESASTNQTSMYLCASSSSEASGNIQYFGAGTRLSVL.

At least ten counts were recorded for this clonotype. This chain uses TRBV18 with TRBJ1-5; D call uncertain. The CDR3 totals 12 residues. The V gene lost 6 bases and the J gene lost 6 bases, with 9 bases spanning the gap. Germline V gene data show CDR1 as KGHSH and CDR2 as LQKENI. The CDR3 DNA reads TGTGCCAGCTCCCCGACGGGTCAGCCCCAGCATTTT. This gives the protein CASSPTGQPQHF.

In this sample, this clonotype turned up a few times. The chain carries TRBV6-1 and TRBJ1-1; 7 nucleotides agree with TRBD1. CDR1 is MNHNS, CDR2 SASEGT, per germline. The CDR3 covers 13 residues. V was clipped by 5 bases and J by 6 bases; unmatched bases: 6. The CDR3 sequence: CASSKPGQPEAFF. CDR3 sequence (DNA): TGTGCCAGCAGTAAGCCGGGACAGCCTGAAGCTTTCTTT.

The chain has TRBV27 and TRBJ1-2; D not certain. V gave up 4 bases and J gave up 3 bases, with 9 bases separating them. This CDR3 region has 13 residues. Germline CDR1 MNHEY, CDR2 SMNVEV (reference sequence). CDR3 bases: TGTGCCAGCAGTTCAGGTCCTCACTATGGCTACACCTTC. It yields the protein CASSSGPHYGYTF.

Note on this clonotype: One end of the junction varies from germline; a read error may be responsible. The chain recombines TRBV28 with TRBJ2-2; D ambiguous. In germline, CDR1 is MDHEN, CDR2 SYDVKM. This CDR3 spans 14 amino acids. The CDR3 region is CAGSPFDTEGELFF. CDR3 nucleotides: TGTGCCGGCAGTCCCTTCGACACCGAAGGGGAGCTGTTTTTT.

J is TRBJ2-2 and V is TRBV12-3 or TRBV12-4; D call uncertain. This CDR3 spans 15 amino acids. The ends were cut back, 9 bases at V and 6 bases at J, with 20 bases in the middle. CDR3 DNA sequence: TGTGCCAGTCGGGCCCCGGGCAATTTTCCCGGGGAGCTGTTTTTT. The encoded protein is CASRAPGNFPGELFF.

This clonotype was detected ten times or more. The genes are TRBV20-1 and TRBJ1-1, with D perhaps matching TRBD1 (5 bases). The CDR3 is 15 residues long. CDR1 is DFQATT and CDR2 is SNEGSKA in the germline V gene (reference sequence). V lost 6 bases and J 3 bases, leaving 20 bases between the germline ends. The CDR3 here is CSAAVLGKGDTEAFF. The CDR3, as DNA: TGCAGTGCGGCGGTTCTCGGAAAAGGGGACACTGAAGCTTTCTTT.

The table lists this clonotype with many counts. This chain connects TRBV7-9 to TRBJ2-7; unclear D gene. Trimming cost V 3 bases and J 7 bases, with 10 bases left between them. Per germline, CDR1 SEHNR and CDR2 FQNEAQ (reference sequence). The CDR3 is 12 amino acids. In DNA form, the CDR3 reads TGTGCCAGCAGCTTCATCCCGCAAGAGCAGTACTTC. It codes for CASSFIPQEQYF.

CDR3 in amino acids: CASSPFSRDREQYF. The CDR3 nucleotides read TGTGCCAGCTCACCATTCTCAAGGGACAGGGAGCAGTACTTC. This rearrangement joins TRBV18 to TRBJ2-7; 8 nucleotides agree with TRBD1. This CDR3 has 14 residues. Germline values: CDR1 KGHSH, CDR2 LQKENI. After removal of 2 bases from V and 7 bases from J, the junction contained 7 bases not matched to a gene.

The table lists this clonotype with many counts. V and J are TRBV2 and TRBJ2-3; D remains unclear. Trimming took 1 base from V and 1 from J, leaving 9 bases between them. The V gene's germline CDR1 is SNHLY and CDR2 FYNNEI. The CDR3 consists of 15 residues. CDR3 coding DNA: TGTGCCAGCAGTGAAGATGGGGTCGGCACAGATACGCAGTATTTT. Translation: CASSEDGVGTDTQYF.

This clonotype was detected a few times. J is TRBJ2-4 and V is TRBV5-1; D possibly corresponds to TRBD1 (6 bases). Trimming took off 3 bases at V and 2 bases at J, with 9 bases between the two ends. CDR1 is SGHRS and CDR2 is YFSETQ in the germline V gene. There are 14 residues in the CDR3. The CDR3 loop is CASSSGTTKNIQYF. As DNA, the CDR3 is TGCGCCAGCAGCTCGGGGACAACCAAAAACATTCAGTACTTC.